These 25 T cell receptor beta chains came from one sample sequenced in a study of blood T cell repertoires in COVID-19. The method was immunoSEQ multiplex PCR; TCRdb's version includes in-frame clones alone and lacks a portion of them. The table lists fewer than 20,000 clones, roughly four fifths of them singletons. Specimen: peripheral blood. The receptor source for this set is a man older than 75 with active COVID-19.

V is TRBV5-1 and J is TRBJ2-7, with 14 bases that match TRBD2. Germline V gene sequence: CDR1 SGHRS, CDR2 YFSETQ. The ends lost 4 bases at V and 5 bases at J; junction bases unmatched: 8. CDR3 length equals 16 residues. The CDR3 spells CASSPGLAGGTDEQYF. In DNA, the CDR3 is TGCGCCAGCAGCCCAGGACTAGCGGGAGGTACCGACGAGCAGTACTTC.

The chain recombines TRBV27 with TRBJ2-5, with 15 bases lining up with TRBD2. Per the germline V gene, CDR1 is MNHEY and CDR2 is SMNVEV (reference sequence). The CDR3 is 15 residues long. Losses at the gene ends were 4 bases for V and 5 bases for J; bases not matched to a gene: 2. This CDR3 is CASSYGTSGGETQYF. CDR3 coding DNA: TGTGCCAGCAGTTACGGGACTAGCGGGGGGGAGACCCAGTACTTC.

V and J are TRBV5-1 and TRBJ1-6, with TRBD1 as a possible D gene (6 bases). Germline-derived CDR1 and CDR2 are SGHRS and YFSETQ. This CDR3 comprises 14 residues. Trimming left V 2 bases short and J 5 bases short, with 8 bases between. The CDR3 DNA sequence: TGCGCCAGCAGCTTCGACAGGAATAATTCACCCCTCCACTTT. This sequence encodes CASSFDRNNSPLHF.

V and J are TRBV25-1 and TRBJ1-3; D is ambiguous. Trimming took off 4 bases at V and 0 bases at J, with 13 bases between the two ends. In germline, CDR1 is MGHDK, CDR2 SYGVNS. There are 16 residues in the CDR3. In DNA, the CDR3 is TGTGCCAGCAGTGGCTATACGGGGAGCTCTGGAAACACCATATATTTT. Protein sequence: CASSGYTGSSGNTIYF.

This clone was seen only once. This chain links TRBV19 with TRBJ2-1; D gene unclear. Looked up from germline, CDR1 is LNHDA and CDR2 is SQIVND (reference sequence). This CDR3 region has 14 residues. The germline V and J ends were trimmed by 7 bases and 4 bases, with 14 bases remaining between them. Here the CDR3 reads CASKRANVYNEQFF. DNA for the CDR3: TGTGCCAGTAAACGAGCTAATGTGTACAATGAGCAGTTCTTC.

V is TRBV10-3 and J is TRBJ2-3; 7 positions match TRBD1. J gave up 0 bases and V 9 bases, and 6 bases lay outside the gene matches. CDR3 length equals 14 residues. Germline V lookup: CDR1 ENHRY, CDR2 SYGVKD. CDR3 loop: CAITQGPSTDTQYF. CDR3 DNA: TGTGCCATTACACAGGGGCCTAGCACAGATACGCAGTATTTT.

This chain connects TRBV2 to TRBJ1-6; D remains unclear. CDR1 and CDR2 (germline): SNHLY, FYNNEI. This CDR3 has 15 residues. V lost 0 bases and J 9 bases, leaving 12 bases between the germline ends. Written as DNA, the CDR3 is TGTGCCAGCAGTGAAGCCACAGTCCTGGGTTCACCCCTCCACTTT. Protein sequence: CASSEATVLGSPLHF.

The chain uses TRBV27 and TRBJ2-7; D unresolved. The V gene's germline CDR1 is MNHEY and CDR2 SMNVEV (reference sequence). V lost 5 bases, J lost 4 bases, and 9 bases lay in between. The CDR3 totals 12 residues. The DNA of the CDR3 is TGTGCCAGCAGTCCGGGTCCTTACGAGCAGTACTTC. This codes for CASSPGPYEQYF.

The chain recombines TRBV4-3 with TRBJ1-1, with D possibly being TRBD1 (6 bases). CDR1 and CDR2 from the germline V gene are LGHNA and YSLEER. Trimming cost V 0 bases and J 1 base, with 12 bases left between them. This CDR3 is 16 amino acids long. CDR3 loop: CASSQDRGGRNTEAFF. In nucleotides, the CDR3 is TGCGCCAGCAGCCAAGATCGGGGGGGCAGGAACACTGAAGCTTTCTTT.

The chain links TRBV7-2 to TRBJ2-1; D is unclear. This CDR3 comprises 15 residues. Trimming left V 2 bases short and J 0 bases short, with 8 bases between. Germline CDR1 reads SGHTA; CDR2 reads FQGNSA. CDR3 protein: CASSLTASSYNEQFF. In DNA, the CDR3 is TGTGCCAGCAGCTTAACGGCTAGCTCCTACAATGAGCAGTTCTTC.

The V call is TRBV24-1, the J call TRBJ2-1; D unresolved. This CDR3 is 12 amino acids long. Germline V lookup: CDR1 KGHDR, CDR2 SFDVKD. Deletions cut 1 base from V and 6 bases from J, with 3 bases between. The CDR3 region is CATSDFSNEQFF. The CDR3 DNA is TGTGCCACCAGTGATTTCTCCAATGAGCAGTTCTTC.

This clone was counted once. The chain recombines TRBV29-1 with TRBJ2-5; 7 bases map to TRBD1. Germline assignment: CDR1 SQVTM and CDR2 ANQGSEA. Unmatched junction bases numbered 0, after V lost 6 bases and J lost 2 bases. The CDR3 contains 11 residues. The CDR3 is CSVGQQETQYF. Here the CDR3 DNA reads TGCAGCGTGGGACAGCAAGAGACCCAGTACTTC.

The chain employs TRBV2 and TRBJ2-7; no clear D. The CDR3 is 12 residues long. V lost 3 bases, J lost 1 base, and 4 bases lay in between. Germline loops: CDR1 SNHLY, CDR2 FYNNEI. CDR3 nucleotides: TGTGCCAGCAGTGAGAGTTCCTACGAGCAGTACTTC. As protein: CASSESSYEQYF.

The chain has TRBV27 and TRBJ1-6, with TRBD1 as a possible D gene (6 bases). Germline CDR1 MNHEY, CDR2 SMNVEV (reference sequence). The CDR3 spans 17 residues. V lost 4 bases and J 9 bases, leaving 22 bases between the germline ends. The CDR3 sequence is CASSYEGDPRDVSPLHF. The CDR3 bases are TGTGCCAGCAGTTACGAGGGGGACCCAAGGGACGTTTCACCCCTCCACTTT.

J is TRBJ1-2 and V is TRBV5-1, with D perhaps TRBD1 (5 bases). Between the trimmed V and J ends, which lost 0 bases and 6 bases, there was a span of 15 bases. Per the germline V gene, CDR1 is SGHRS and CDR2 is YFSETQ. CDR3 length equals 15 residues. The CDR3: CASSLVFGQGDGYTF. CDR3 bases: TGCGCCAGCAGCTTGGTTTTTGGCCAGGGTGATGGCTACACCTTC.

CDR3 bases: TGTGCCAGCAGGAGACTAGCGGGACTCAATGAGCAGTTCTTC. Amino acids: CASRRLAGLNEQFF. The genes are TRBV6-7 and TRBJ2-1, with 11 bases matching TRBD2. TRBV6-7 is labeled an ORF, and its function is uncertain. V gave up 6 bases and J gave up 6 bases; unmatched junction bases: 4. The CDR3 has 14 amino acids.

The chain has TRBV5-8 and TRBJ1-1; tentative D call: TRBD1 (5 bases). The CDR3 is 16 residues long. Germline V gene sequence: CDR1 SGHTS, CDR2 YDEGEE. V gave up 0 bases and J gave up 4 bases, with 16 bases separating them. This CDR3 reads CASSLEKGLWTTEAFF. The CDR3 bases are TGTGCCAGCAGCTTGGAAAAGGGACTGTGGACCACTGAAGCTTTCTTT. Supplemented by reference TRBV5-8 and TRBJ1-1, the full variable domain reads EAGVTQSPTHLIKTRGQQATLRCSPISGHTSVYWYQQALGLGLQFLLWYDEGEERNRGNFPPRFSGRQFPNYSSELNVNALELEDSALYLCASSLEKGLWTTEAFFGQGTRLTVV.

In DNA, the CDR3 is TGTGCCAGTAGGCAGACAGGGGTCGGGGAGCTGTTTTTT. It specifies CASRQTGVGELFF. This chain joins TRBV19 and TRBJ2-2; 8 bases match TRBD1. This CDR3 is built from 13 residues. Trimming removed 6 bases from V and 7 bases from J; junction bases left unmatched: 4. The V gene's germline CDR1 is LNHDA and CDR2 SQIVND (reference sequence). The full variable domain, its missing parts supplied by reference TRBV19 and TRBJ2-2, is DGGITQSPKYLFRKEGQNVTLSCEQNLNHDAMYWYRQDPGQGLRLIYYSQIVNDFQKGDIAEGYSVSREKKESFPLTVTSAQKNPTAFYLCASRQTGVGELFFGEGSRLTVL.

Judged by abundance, this clone is medium-sized. The chain employs TRBV12-3 or TRBV12-4 and TRBJ1-5; D is possibly TRBD1 (5 bases). The V and J ends lost 3 bases and 15 bases respectively, with 15 bases between them. The CDR3 contains 12 residues. CDR3 protein: CASSFRGAHLHF. As DNA, the CDR3 is TGTGCCAGCAGTTTTCGTGGGGCTCACCTGCATTTT.

This chain joins TRBV19 and TRBJ1-5; no definite D call. This CDR3 spans 15 amino acids. V was shortened by 1 base and J by 3 bases, with 10 bases between the two germline ends. Germline assignment: CDR1 LNHDA and CDR2 SQIVND (reference sequence). The CDR3 loop reads CASSIGAGNNQPQHF. The CDR3 DNA sequence: TGTGCCAGTAGTATAGGGGCAGGAAACAATCAGCCCCAGCATTTT.

The CDR3 is CASSLDAGGRVPSTDTQYF. CDR3 DNA: TGTGCCAGCAGCTTGGACGCGGGAGGGCGGGTTCCTAGCACAGATACGCAGTATTTT. This sequence joins TRBV5-4 and TRBJ2-3, with TRBD2 identical over 9 bases. The CDR3 spans 19 residues. With 0 bases clipped from V and 0 bases from J, the junction kept 11 bases outside the gene matches. Germline-derived CDR1 and CDR2 are SGHNT and YYREEE (reference sequence).

The chain joins TRBV9 to TRBJ1-1, with D unclear. With 2 bases removed from V and 4 bases from J, the gap between germline ends came to 15 bases. Germline CDR1 is SGDLS and CDR2 is YYNGEE. The CDR3 sequence is 15 residues long. CDR3 loop: CASSVQEGGTTEAFF. The CDR3, as DNA: TGTGCCAGCAGCGTTCAGGAGGGCGGTACCACTGAAGCTTTCTTT.

J is TRBJ2-7 and V is TRBV29-1, with D maybe TRBD2 (6 bases). The V gene lost 6 bases and the J gene lost 1 base, with 7 bases spanning the gap. The CDR3 has 11 residues. The germline V gene has CDR1 SQVTM and CDR2 ANQGSEA. CDR3 sequence: CSVRESYEQYF. The CDR3, as DNA: TGCAGCGTCCGGGAGTCCTACGAGCAGTACTTC.

The V and J genes are TRBV18 and TRBJ2-1; D might be TRBD2 (6 bases). The V and J ends lost 4 bases and 15 bases respectively, with 19 bases between them. Germline values: CDR1 KGHSH, CDR2 LQKENI. This CDR3 has 13 residues. The chain's CDR3 is CASSLLDYSSWFF. CDR3 coding DNA: TGTGCCAGCTCACTCCTGGACTATTCCTCGTGGTTCTTC.

This clone was detected a few times. The rearrangement joins TRBV6-5 to TRBJ1-1; D is undetermined. In germline, CDR1 is MNHEY, CDR2 SVGAGI. The CDR3 sequence is 13 residues long. The V gene lost 7 bases and the J gene lost 5 bases, with 14 bases spanning the gap. CDR3 sequence (DNA): TGTGCCAGCATTAACGGGGATCGGACTGAAGCTTTCTTT. Residues: CASINGDRTEAFF.